This entry describes one T cell receptor (beta chain). Its antigen is undetermined. The sample is drawn from a study of CD8 T cells in ankylosing spondylitis. Study-wide points: Apparently characteristic of ankylosing spondylitis blood was a TCR beta motif (about eight highly homologous variants).

Via MiXCR, TCRdb re-called the 5' RACE reads, giving one row per CDR3 protein. This sample has 700,000 to 1,000,000 distinct CDR3 sequences, with 12% found just once. Sequencing input: blood, either unsorted or a sorted T cell fraction (not recorded which). This clonotype was obtained from a male donor with ankylosing spondylitis.

The CDR3 region is CSAPTGSSDYGYTF. CDR3 bases: TGCAGTGCACCGACAGGGTCTTCAGACTATGGCTACACCTTC. The chain recombines TRBV20-1 with TRBJ1-2; TRBD1 matches at 7 bases. Germline trimming cut 6 bases from V and 3 bases from J; bases unmatched to any gene: 10. The germline V gene encodes CDR1 DFQATT and CDR2 SNEGSKA (reference sequence). The CDR3 sequence is 14 residues long.